The rows below give T cell receptor beta chains drawn from one sample of a study of T cells in localized non-small cell lung cancer. Sequencing used immunoSEQ multiplex PCR; TCRdb keeps in-frame clones, though not all of them. The sample has under 70,000 clones, approximately 90% seen once. This specimen was peripheral blood, taken before any cancer treatment. The receptor set was obtained from a woman aged 40 to 75 with stage I lung adenocarcinoma. CDR3s include the opening cysteine and the closing phenylalanine or tryptophan. D genes are given only for firm matches.

J,V,D,DNA,CDR3
TRBJ1-3,TRBV28,TRBD1,TGTGCCAGCAGGGGACAGGCTGGAAACACCATATATTTT,CASRGQAGNTIYF
TRBJ2-5,TRBV4-2,-,TGTGCCGCCAGCAAGGGTCCGGGTGAGGGCGAGACCCAGTACTTC,CAASKGPGEGETQYF
TRBJ2-7,TRBV6-6,TRBD1,TGTGCCAGCACGGACAGGGGTTTTAGGTCCTACGAGCAGTACTTC,CASTDRGFRSYEQYF
TRBJ1-4,TRBV11-2,TRBD1,TGTGCCAGCAGCTTGACAGGGAGGTTTGAAAAACTGTTTTTT,CASSLTGRFEKLFF
TRBJ2-6,TRBV11-2,-,TGTGCCAGCAGCTTAGCATTTGGTTCAGCCGGGGCCAACGTCCTGACTTTC,CASSLAFGSAGANVLTF
TRBJ1-1,TRBV6-6,-,TGTGCCAGCAGTAACAGGGCGAACATGAACACTGAAGCTTTCTTT,CASSNRANMNTEAFF
TRBJ2-4,TRBV15,-,TGTGCCACCAGCAGAGGGGGGCAGAAGAAAAACATTCAGTACTTC,CATSRGGQKKNIQYF
TRBJ2-1,TRBV27,TRBD2,TGTGCCAGCAACCAGCGGGGGGACAATGAGCAGTTCTTC,CASNQRGDNEQFF
TRBJ1-2,TRBV5-1,-,TGCGCCAGCAGCCCCGACACCGGCTATGGCTACACCTTC,CASSPDTGYGYTF
TRBJ1-6,TRBV14,TRBD1,TGTGCCAGCAGCCATATCCACAGGGGAACGAATTCACCCCTCCACTTT,CASSHIHRGTNSPLHF